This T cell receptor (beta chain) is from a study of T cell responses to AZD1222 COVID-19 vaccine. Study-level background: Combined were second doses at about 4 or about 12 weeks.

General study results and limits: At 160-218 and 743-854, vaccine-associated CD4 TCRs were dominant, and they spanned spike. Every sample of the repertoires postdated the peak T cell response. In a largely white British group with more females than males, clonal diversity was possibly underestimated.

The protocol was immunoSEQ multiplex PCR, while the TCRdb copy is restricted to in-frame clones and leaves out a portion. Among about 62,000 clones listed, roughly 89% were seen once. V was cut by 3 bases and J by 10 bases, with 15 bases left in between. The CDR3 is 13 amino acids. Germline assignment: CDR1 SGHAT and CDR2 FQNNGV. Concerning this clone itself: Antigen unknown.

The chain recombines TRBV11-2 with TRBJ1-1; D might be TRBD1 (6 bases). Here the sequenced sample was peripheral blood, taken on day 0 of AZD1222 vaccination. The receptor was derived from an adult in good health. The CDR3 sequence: CASSFRGKFGAFF. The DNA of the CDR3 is TGTGCCAGCAGCTTTAGGGGGAAATTCGGAGCTTTCTTT.